This T cell receptor beta chain was observed in a study of radiotherapy plus CTLA-4 blockade in lung cancer. Study-level information: Overall, approximately 17% of patients showed an objective response, while over 30% attained disease control.

The study gave focal radiation plus ipilimumab CTLA-4 blockade to patients with chemo-refractory metastatic non-small-cell lung cancer. Germline lookup yields CDR1 SEHNR and CDR2 FQNEAQ (reference sequence). The CDR3 is made up of 14 amino acids. V shed 5 bases, J shed 8 bases, and the junction held 8 bases outside the gene matches. Overall study findings and caveats: Early clone dynamics of blood T cells, plus interferon-beta, reportedly predicted response best. In blood, TCR clones derived from the tumor expanded after radiotherapy plus ipilimumab.

Some clones are missing from TCRdb's copy, which holds only in-frame ones; the method was immunoSEQ multiplex PCR. The sample lists about 77,000 clones; just under 75% were seen once. This clone is classed as medium-sized. The antigen is not known. The sample consisted of peripheral blood, taken from a patient treated with radiotherapy plus ipilimumab. The clonotype originates from a human donor with non-small cell lung cancer whose response to radiotherapy plus ipilimumab could not be evaluated. The chain recombines TRBV7-9 with TRBJ1-4; TRBD1 matches 7 bases. The CDR3 DNA follows: TGTGCCAGCAGCCCGGCCACAGGGGTAGAAAAACTGTTTTTT. Translating it yields CASSPATGVEKLFF.